The clone carrying this T cell receptor beta chain has just a few counts. Antigen: not known. The sample is drawn from a study of T cells in Graves' hyperthyroidism and ophthalmopathy. Overall study context: Peripheral blood was taken when the disease was first diagnosed, before any treatment began. Study findings and constraints: Most thyroid clonotypes expanded above 0.001 were also detected in blood. Stable hyperthyroidism was separated from ophthalmopathy by a model based on 13 V-J features.

Per the germline V gene, CDR1 is SGHAT and CDR2 is FQNNGV. This CDR3 is 15 amino acids long. V shed 1 base, J shed 5 bases, and the junction held 4 bases outside the gene matches. Template material for amplifying TCR beta CDR3 regions consisted of RNA transcripts. The HTBI primer set served for first-round RT-PCR of the TCR CDR3. MiXCR was run by TCRdb on the multiplex PCR reads, yielding one entry per CDR3 protein. The sample holds some 460,000 distinct CDR3 sequences, 15% to 17% seen once. Patients showing uncontrolled infection, other autoimmune disease, pregnancy or lactation were ineligible. The chain couples TRBV11-2 to TRBJ1-4, with TRBD1 matching 7 bases. Sequences were obtained from blood. The TCR comes from a woman under 30 with Graves' hyperthyroidism. CDR3 sequence: CASSLVGQTNEKLFF. The CDR3 region has the DNA TGTGCCAGCAGCTTAGTGGGACAGACAAATGAAAAACTGTTTTTT.